These 24 T cell receptor beta chains came from one sample sequenced in a study of cytomegalovirus exposure and HLA in healthy donors. The assay was immunoSEQ multiplex PCR, and TCRdb's table has in-frame clones only and misses some. The table records 90,000 or so clones, around 85% of them present only once. Sample: PBMCs. The source is a man between 18 and 29 years old in good health and CMV-seropositive.

This clone was counted only a few times. This rearrangement joins TRBV18 to TRBJ1-1; D call uncertain. CDR3 size: 13 residues. The germline V gene has CDR1 KGHSH and CDR2 LQKENI. The ends were cut back, 3 bases at V and 0 bases at J, with 5 bases in the middle. CDR3 sequence: CASSPQVNTEAFF. The CDR3 DNA follows: TGTGCCAGCTCACCTCAGGTGAACACTGAAGCTTTCTTT.

The CDR3 sequence is CASSLLTGSVQYV. In DNA, the CDR3 is TGTGCCAGCAGCTTATTAACAGGGAGTGTGCAGTACGTC. This chain uses TRBV7-2 with TRBJ2-7, with D possibly matching TRBD1 (6 bases). CDR1 and CDR2 (germline): SGHTA, FQGNSA. The CDR3 length is 13 residues. Trimming stripped 2 bases from V and 9 bases from J, with 14 bases between.

This clone has just one count. The rearrangement links TRBV7-9 to TRBJ1-1; 7 bases are a match to TRBD1. In germline, CDR1 is SEHNR, CDR2 FQNEAQ (reference sequence). CDR3 length equals 14 residues. V trimming: 3 bases; J trimming: 3 bases; junction bases outside the gene matches: 4. The CDR3 is CASSLSRGDTEAFF. Here the CDR3 DNA reads TGTGCCAGCAGCTTGAGCAGGGGGGACACTGAAGCTTTCTTT.

The V gene is TRBV11-2, the J gene TRBJ2-1; D gene unclear. Germline loops: CDR1 SGHAT, CDR2 FQNNGV. The CDR3 length is 11 residues. Trimming left V 1 base short and J 10 bases short, with 5 bases between. This chain's CDR3 is CASSLGGEQFF. CDR3 coding DNA: TGTGCCAGCAGCTTAGGAGGAGAGCAGTTCTTC.

This sequence joins TRBV25-1 and TRBJ1-4; 8 bases agree with TRBD1. The V and J ends lost 0 bases and 7 bases, in that order; junction bases with no gene match: 4. CDR3 size: 15 residues. In germline, CDR1 is MGHDK, CDR2 SYGVNS. DNA for the CDR3: TGTGCCAGCAGTGAATATCAGGGGGCGAGTGAAAAACTGTTTTTT. Its translation is CASSEYQGASEKLFF.

Sample share makes this clone medium-sized. V is TRBV29-1 and J is TRBJ2-3; TRBD1 matches at 10 bases. The V segment lost 5 bases and the J segment 6 bases; nucleotides outside the gene matches: 11. The germline gives CDR1 SQVTM, CDR2 ANQGSEA. The CDR3 has 15 residues. The CDR3 sequence: CSVPRQGASLDTQYF. The CDR3 DNA reads TGCAGCGTTCCTAGACAGGGGGCAAGTTTGGATACGCAGTATTTT.

The genes are TRBV30 and TRBJ2-7; 8 positions match TRBD2. Losses at the gene ends were 1 base for V and 7 bases for J; bases not matched to a gene: 9. Germline CDR1 and CDR2: GTSNPN and SVGIG (reference sequence). This CDR3 contains 14 residues. The CDR3 bases are TGTGCCTGGAGTGCGGGACTAGGGGCTATGGAGCAGTACTTC. Its translation: CAWSAGLGAMEQYF.

DNA of the CDR3: TGTGCCAGCAGCTCAGGGGGTCTATACACTGAAGCTTTCTTT. Its protein product is CASSSGGLYTEAFF. This rearrangement joins TRBV9 to TRBJ1-1, with 7 bases aligning to TRBD1. V shed 4 bases and J 3 bases; nucleotides not matched to a gene: 6. The CDR3 extends over 14 amino acids. Germline CDR1 and CDR2: SGDLS and YYNGEE.

The chain has TRBV29-1 and TRBJ2-1; D call uncertain. Germline V gene data show CDR1 as SQVTM and CDR2 as ANQGSEA. The CDR3 runs to 16 residues. The V end lost 0 bases, the J end lost 0 bases, and 12 bases lay between the germline ends. Here the CDR3 reads CSVEDRLRSSYNEQFF. DNA for the CDR3: TGCAGCGTTGAAGATCGGTTGCGGAGCTCCTACAATGAGCAGTTCTTC.

This clone has a handful of counts. This chain links TRBV6-1 with TRBJ2-7; 7 nucleotides align to TRBD1. V lost 6 bases and J lost 1; bases outside the gene matches: 3. The CDR3 runs to 13 residues. Germline CDR1 and CDR2: MNHNS and SASEGT. CDR3: CASSWDRSYEQYV. The CDR3 region has the DNA TGTGCCAGCAGCTGGGACAGATCCTACGAGCAGTACGTC.

The chain couples TRBV7-6 to TRBJ2-2; 7 bases fit TRBD2. V lost 5 bases, J lost 3 bases, and 6 bases stayed unmatched. Germline V gene lookup returns CDR1 SGHVS and CDR2 FNYEAQ. This CDR3 region has 15 residues. The CDR3 DNA is TGTGCCAGCAGCCCAAATCGGGGGGACACCGGGGAGCTGTTTTTT. Translating it yields CASSPNRGDTGELFF.

The rearrangement uses TRBV7-9 and TRBJ1-1; D might be TRBD1 (6 bases). The V gene's germline CDR1 is SEHNR and CDR2 FQNEAQ (reference sequence). V lost 5 bases and J 4 bases, leaving 14 bases between the germline ends. The CDR3 is made up of 14 amino acids. CDR3 amino acids: CASSRAQGPTEAFF. DNA for the CDR3: TGTGCCAGCAGCCGAGCTCAGGGGCCCACTGAAGCTTTCTTT.

The genes are TRBV29-1 and TRBJ2-7; TRBD2 matches at 9 bases. The CDR3 is made up of 14 amino acids. CDR1 and CDR2 (germline): SQVTM, ANQGSEA. Trimming took 1 base from V and 3 from J; bases not matched to a gene: 4. CDR3 protein: CSVEGVSGGYEQYF. DNA of the CDR3: TGCAGCGTTGAAGGGGTTAGCGGGGGCTACGAGCAGTACTTC.

This clone was detected only a few times. V usage is TRBV25-1 and J usage is TRBJ2-5, with TRBD2 matching 9 bases. This CDR3 contains 13 residues. V lost 10 bases to trimming and J lost 5 bases; unmatched junction nucleotides: 8. The germline gives CDR1 MGHDK, CDR2 SYGVNS. This chain's CDR3 is CATELAGVETQYF. The CDR3 nucleotides are TGTGCCACGGAATTAGCGGGAGTGGAGACCCAGTACTTC.

The CDR3, as DNA: TGCGCCAGCAGCTTGGCGCTAGGACAGGCCTACGAGCAGTACTTC. This sequence encodes CASSLALGQAYEQYF. The chain has TRBV5-1 and TRBJ2-7, with 7 bases identical to TRBD1. V gave up 0 bases and J gave up 2 bases; unmatched junction bases: 5. The CDR3 spans 15 residues. Germline lookup yields CDR1 SGHRS and CDR2 YFSETQ.

This sequence joins TRBV9 and TRBJ2-1; TRBD2 matches 9 bases. Germline-derived CDR1 and CDR2 are SGDLS and YYNGEE. The V segment lost 4 bases and the J segment 8 bases; nucleotides outside the gene matches: 13. This CDR3 has 16 amino acids. DNA for the CDR3: TGTGCCAGCAGCCTTCGACCGGGACTAGCTAACGATGAGCAGTTCTTC. It specifies CASSLRPGLANDEQFF.

V is TRBV7-7 and J is TRBJ2-5; 12 bases line up with TRBD2. Germline CDR1 and CDR2: SSHAT and FNYEAQ (reference sequence). The V segment lost 2 bases and the J segment 2 bases; nucleotides outside the gene matches: 9. The CDR3 has 18 amino acids. CDR3 coding DNA: TGTGCCAGCAGCTTATGTACACTAGCGGGAGGAGGGCAAGAGACCCAGTACTTC. Translating gives CASSLCTLAGGGQETQYF. The whole variable domain, filled in from reference TRBV7-7 and TRBJ2-5, reads GAGVSQSPRYKVTKRGQDVTLRCDPISSHATLYWYQQALGQGPEFLTYFNYEAQPDKSGLPSDRFSAERPEGSISTLTIQRTEQRDSAMYRCASSLCTLAGGGQETQYFGPGTRLLVL.

V and J are TRBV7-9 and TRBJ2-5; D is possibly TRBD1 (5 bases). The CDR3 totals 15 residues. V gave up 1 base and J gave up 3 bases, with 12 bases separating them. Germline CDR1 SEHNR, CDR2 FQNEAQ (reference sequence). The CDR3 loop is CASSLVFGREETQYF. The CDR3 DNA follows: TGTGCCAGCAGCTTAGTTTTTGGCAGGGAAGAGACCCAGTACTTC.

CDR3 DNA: TGCAGTGCCTTTGACAGCCATGAAGCTTTCTTT. Its translation: CSAFDSHEAFF. This chain uses TRBV20-1 with TRBJ1-1; TRBD1 might be the D (5 bases). Germline-derived CDR1 and CDR2 are DFQATT and SNEGSKA (reference sequence). The V end was cut by 6 bases, the J end by 7 bases, with 12 bases between. CDR3 length: 11 residues.

The chain joins TRBV10-2 to TRBJ2-1, with 9 bases fitting TRBD1. V lost 7 bases, J lost 4 bases, and 5 bases stayed unmatched. CDR1 WSHSY and CDR2 SAAADI come from the germline V gene. The length of the CDR3 is 14 residues. CDR3 protein: CASTGQGAYNEQFF. As DNA, the CDR3 is TGCGCCAGCACGGGACAGGGCGCATACAATGAGCAGTTCTTC.

This clone was detected a few times. V and J are TRBV7-8 and TRBJ1-5; a weak D match, TRBD1 (5 bases). The CDR3 sequence is 13 residues long. The V end was cut by 8 bases, the J end by 5 bases, with 13 bases between. Germline V gives CDR1 SGHVS, CDR2 FQNEAQ. In nucleotides, the CDR3 is TGTGCCAGCTCCCCAGGGTACGATCAGCCCCAGCATTTT. Its protein is CASSPGYDQPQHF.

The gene calls are TRBV28 and TRBJ2-1; D perhaps matches TRBD2 (6 bases). Trimming took off 5 bases at V and 9 bases at J, with 17 bases between the two ends. This CDR3 has 14 amino acids. Germline loops: CDR1 MDHEN, CDR2 SYDVKM. CDR3 residues: CASSAPEGRFEQFF. CDR3 sequence (DNA): TGTGCCAGCAGTGCCCCGGAGGGGAGGTTTGAGCAGTTCTTC.

The CDR3 DNA reads as TGTGCCAGCAGTGAATCTAGGGCTAGCGGGATCCCCCAGTACGAGCAGTACTTC. It is translated as CASSESRASGIPQYEQYF. The genes are TRBV6-1 and TRBJ2-7; 9 bases fit TRBD2. Trimming at V came to 2 bases and at J to 4 bases, leaving 15 bases not matched to a gene. The CDR3 runs 18 residues. CDR1 and CDR2 (germline): MNHNS, SASEGT.

The chain has TRBV7-8 and TRBJ2-3; 7 bases line up with TRBD2. The V gene end was trimmed by 2 bases and the J gene end by 2 bases; junction bases not matched to a gene: 16. CDR3 length equals 19 residues. The germline CDR1 and CDR2 sequences are SGHVS and FQNEAQ. The CDR3 spells CASSLPRAGVERNTDTQYF. In nucleotides, the CDR3 is TGTGCCAGCAGCTTACCTCGTGCGGGAGTAGAGAGGAACACAGATACGCAGTATTTT. Filled out from reference TRBV7-8 and TRBJ2-3, the complete variable domain reads GAGVSQSPRYKVAKRGQDVALRCDPISGHVSLFWYQQALGQGPEFLTYFQNEAQLDKSGLPSDRFFAERPEGSVSTLKIQRTQQEDSAVYLCASSLPRAGVERNTDTQYFGPGTRLTVL.